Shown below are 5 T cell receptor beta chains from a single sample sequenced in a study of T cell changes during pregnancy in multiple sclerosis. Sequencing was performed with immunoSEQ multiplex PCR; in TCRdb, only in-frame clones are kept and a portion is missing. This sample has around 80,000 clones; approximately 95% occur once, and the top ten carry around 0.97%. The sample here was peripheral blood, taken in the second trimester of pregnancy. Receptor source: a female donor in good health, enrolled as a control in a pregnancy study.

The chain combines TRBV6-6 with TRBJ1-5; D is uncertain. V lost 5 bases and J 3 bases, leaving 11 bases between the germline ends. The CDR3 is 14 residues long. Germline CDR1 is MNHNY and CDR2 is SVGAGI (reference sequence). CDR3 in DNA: TGTGCCAGCAGTAGTGGACGGGACAATCAGCCCCAGCATTTT. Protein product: CASSSGRDNQPQHF.

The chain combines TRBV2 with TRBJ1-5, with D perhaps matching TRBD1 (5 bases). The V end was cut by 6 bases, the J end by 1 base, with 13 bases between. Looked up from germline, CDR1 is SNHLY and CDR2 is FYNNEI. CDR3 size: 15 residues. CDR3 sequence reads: CASRLGGFSNQPQHF. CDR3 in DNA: TGTGCCAGCAGATTGGGGGGATTCAGCAATCAGCCCCAGCATTTT. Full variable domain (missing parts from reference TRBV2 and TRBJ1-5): EPEVTQTPSHQVTQMGQEVILRCVPISNHLYFYWYRQILGQKVEFLVSFYNNEISEKSEIFDDQFSVERPDGSNFTLKIRSTKLEDSAMYFCASRLGGFSNQPQHFGDGTRLSIL.

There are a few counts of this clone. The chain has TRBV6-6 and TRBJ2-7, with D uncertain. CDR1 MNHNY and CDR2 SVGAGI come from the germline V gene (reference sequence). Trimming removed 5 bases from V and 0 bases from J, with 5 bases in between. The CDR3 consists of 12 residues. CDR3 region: CASSGSSYEQYF. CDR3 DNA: TGTGCCAGCAGTGGTAGCTCCTACGAGCAGTACTTC.

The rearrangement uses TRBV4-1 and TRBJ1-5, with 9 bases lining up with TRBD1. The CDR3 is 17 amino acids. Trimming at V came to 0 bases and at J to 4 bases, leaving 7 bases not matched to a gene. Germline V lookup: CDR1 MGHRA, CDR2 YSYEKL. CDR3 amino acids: CASSQEVGQGGNQPQHF. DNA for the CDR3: TGCGCCAGCAGCCAAGAGGTGGGACAGGGAGGAAATCAGCCCCAGCATTTT.

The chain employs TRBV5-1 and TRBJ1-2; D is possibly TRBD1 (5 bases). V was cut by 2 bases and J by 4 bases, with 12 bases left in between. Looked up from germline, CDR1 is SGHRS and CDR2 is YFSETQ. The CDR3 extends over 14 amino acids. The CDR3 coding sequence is TGCGCCAGCAGCTTTGCGACAGACGGCTATGGCTACACCTTC. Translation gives CASSFATDGYGYTF.